These 11 T cell receptor beta chains originate from one sample sequenced in a study of human T cells and chemical hapten exposure. The time point is: patch test 3, about 24 weeks after DPC sensitization. Treatment indicated: therapeutic diphenylcyclopropenone sensitization with weekly scalp DPC. TCRdb processed the RACE reads anew with MiXCR; each CDR3 protein has one entry. The sample consists of some 90,000 distinct CDR3 sequences, approximately 11% of them appearing once. This specimen consisted of whole blood, obtained in connection with sensitization to the hapten diphenylcyclopropenone (DPC). Source of these receptors: a woman aged 30 to 39 with alopecia areata. Some clones in this sample may be carry-over from other donors' samples.

Many counts were recorded for this clonotype. V gene TRBV10-3 combines with J gene TRBJ2-1, with D perhaps matching TRBD1 (5 bases). The CDR3 sequence is 17 residues long. Germline V gene lookup returns CDR1 ENHRY and CDR2 SYGVKD. V was clipped by 0 bases and J by 5 bases, with 17 bases between them. The CDR3 region has the DNA TGTGCCATCAGTGAGTCGCAACTACATGAAGGGGACAATGAGCAGTTCTTC. It specifies CAISESQLHEGDNEQFF.

This clonotype was detected ten times or more. The chain recombines TRBV6-1 with TRBJ1-2, with 8 bases fitting TRBD1. From germline, CDR1 is MNHNS and CDR2 SASEGT. This CDR3 contains 13 residues. The J segment lost 4 bases and the V segment lost 6 bases, leaving 4 bases of the junction unmatched. CDR3 region: CASRTGEGYGYTF. The CDR3 coding sequence is TGTGCCAGCAGGACAGGGGAGGGCTATGGCTACACCTTC.

This chain links TRBV20-1 with TRBJ2-1; 8 bases align to TRBD2. The V segment lost 3 bases and the J segment 2 bases; nucleotides outside the gene matches: 15. The CDR3 is 18 residues long. Germline V CDR1 and CDR2: DFQATT, SNEGSKA (reference sequence). The CDR3 protein is CSARTIVASGHTYNEQFF. As DNA, the CDR3 is TGCAGTGCTAGGACCATTGTGGCTAGCGGGCATACCTACAATGAGCAGTTCTTC.

This clonotype was seen repeatedly, ten times or more. The chain combines TRBV6-2 or TRBV6-3 with TRBJ2-7; 8 nucleotides line up with TRBD1. CDR1 MNHEY and CDR2 SVGEGT come from the germline V gene. Trimming took 2 bases from V and 6 from J; bases not matched to a gene: 6. CDR3 size: 14 residues. CDR3: CASSYGTGRGEQYF. CDR3 nucleotide sequence: TGTGCCAGCAGTTACGGGACAGGACGCGGCGAGCAGTACTTC.

This clonotype came up many times. The genes are TRBV6-4 and TRBJ2-3; 8 nucleotides align to TRBD2. The length of the CDR3 is 16 residues. Per the germline V gene, CDR1 is MRHNA and CDR2 is SNTAGT. V was clipped by 2 bases and J by 4 bases; unmatched bases: 8. CDR3 in amino acids: CASSDAGGASADTQYF. CDR3 DNA: TGTGCCAGCAGTGACGCGGGGGGCGCTTCCGCAGATACGCAGTATTTT.

At least ten counts were recorded for this clonotype. The V call is TRBV7-9, the J call TRBJ1-1; TRBD1 aligns across 8 bases. V lost 4 bases to trimming and J lost 2 bases; unmatched junction nucleotides: 6. The CDR3 length is 15 residues. Germline assignment: CDR1 SEHNR and CDR2 FQNEAQ (reference sequence). The CDR3 DNA reads as TGTGCCAGCAGCTCTAGGACAGGGAGAAACACTGAAGCTTTCTTT. Its protein is CASSSRTGRNTEAFF.

Ten or more counts support this clonotype. V is TRBV6-2 or TRBV6-3 and J is TRBJ1-5; D is perhaps TRBD1 (6 bases). V lost 3 bases to trimming and J lost 6 bases, with 9 bases between them. Looked up from germline, CDR1 is MNHEY and CDR2 is SVGEGT. The CDR3 spans 13 residues. The CDR3 loop is CASSYTGTQPQHF. The CDR3 DNA reads as TGTGCCAGCAGTTATACAGGGACTCAGCCCCAGCATTTT.

This clonotype was observed a few times. The CDR3 nucleotides read TGTGCCAGCAGCCCCCGAGGTGCCCTCGTTTTGGGCAATCAGCCCCAGCATTTT. Encoded protein: CASSPRGALVLGNQPQHF. The chain recombines TRBV7-3 with TRBJ1-5, with D unclear. CDR3 length: 18 amino acids. Germline V lookup: CDR1 SGHTA, CDR2 FQGTGA. Between the trimmed V and J ends, which lost 5 bases and 2 bases, there was a span of 22 bases.

This clonotype appeared a few times. The chain recombines TRBV29-1 with TRBJ1-5; D is unresolved. The ends were cut back, 4 bases at V and 5 bases at J, with 15 bases in the middle. The CDR3 loop spans 14 amino acids. CDR1 is SQVTM and CDR2 is ANQGSEA in the germline V gene. CDR3 DNA: TGCAGCGTTGCGGAATCCTCTGCGGATCAGCCCCAGCATTTT. This sequence encodes CSVAESSADQPQHF.

This clonotype was seen repeatedly, ten times or more. This chain joins TRBV6-1 and TRBJ1-1, with D maybe TRBD1 (6 bases). The germline V and J ends were trimmed by 4 bases and 5 bases, with 14 bases remaining between them. Germline V gene sequence: CDR1 MNHNS, CDR2 SASEGT. This CDR3 is 14 amino acids long. Here the CDR3 reads CASSVGGASTEAFF. In DNA, the CDR3 is TGTGCCAGCAGTGTTGGGGGGGCATCGACTGAAGCTTTCTTT.

This clonotype has only a few counts. The J gene is TRBJ2-3, the V gene TRBV27; 11 nucleotides line up with TRBD2. J was trimmed by 1 base and V by 5 bases; bases with no gene match: 8. CDR3 length: 17 amino acids. Germline CDR1 reads MNHEY; CDR2 reads SMNVEV (reference sequence). CDR3 in DNA: TGTGCCAGCAGTCCGCAACTAGCGGGGGCCCGCACAGATACGCAGTATTTT. Amino acid sequence: CASSPQLAGARTDTQYF.